A single sample is the source of the 30 T cell receptor beta chains below, sequenced in a study of blood T cell repertoires in COVID-19. Some clones are missing from TCRdb's copy, which holds only in-frame ones; the method was immunoSEQ multiplex PCR. The sample comprises 300,000 to 400,000 clones, more than 85% of which are singletons, and roughly 3.9% rests with the top ten. What was sequenced was PBMCs or T cells enriched from blood (not recorded which). These TCRs come from a woman in her twenties or thirties who had been exposed to COVID-19.

In DNA form, the CDR3 reads TGTGCCAGCAGTCGAAGGACAGGGGGCGCGTTCAGCACCGGGGAGCTGTTTTTT. Translated, it gives CASSRRTGGAFSTGELFF. V usage is TRBV3-1 (or the pseudogene TRBV3-2) and J usage is TRBJ2-2; 11 bases are a match to TRBD1. The CDR3 spans 18 residues. The trim removed 6 bases at V and 4 bases at J, leaving 13 bases unmatched. Germline assignment: CDR1 LGHDT and CDR2 YNNKEL (reference sequence).

This chain connects TRBV2 to TRBJ1-1, with 7 bases lining up with TRBD1. The germline CDR1 and CDR2 sequences are SNHLY and FYNNEI. Trimming removed 6 bases from V and 0 bases from J; junction bases left unmatched: 7. This CDR3 contains 15 residues. In DNA, the CDR3 is TGTGCCAGCAGCGGACAGGCCGCCATGAACACTGAAGCTTTCTTT. Its translation: CASSGQAAMNTEAFF.

The CDR3 sequence: CASSTRELGTEAFF. Written as DNA, the CDR3 is TGTGCCAGCAGTACCAGGGAATTGGGCACTGAAGCTTTCTTT. This sequence joins TRBV27 and TRBJ1-1; D is possibly TRBD1 (5 bases). The CDR3 has 14 amino acids. Germline lookup yields CDR1 MNHEY and CDR2 SMNVEV (reference sequence). V was clipped by 5 bases and J by 4 bases, with 14 bases between them.

The rearrangement joins TRBV5-5 to TRBJ1-6, with a weak D call TRBD1 (6 bases). The V end lost 3 bases, the J end lost 7 bases, and 11 bases lay between the germline ends. CDR1 and CDR2 from the germline V gene are SGHKS and YYEKEE (reference sequence). CDR3 length equals 14 residues. In nucleotides, the CDR3 is TGTGCCAGCAGCTCCGGGACACCAAATTCACCCCTCCACTTT. Protein: CASSSGTPNSPLHF.

The chain is built from TRBV3-1 (or the pseudogene TRBV3-2) and TRBJ2-2; D is unresolved. Between the trimmed V and J ends, which lost 1 base and 4 bases, there was a span of 7 bases. Germline V gives CDR1 LGHDT, CDR2 YNNKEL (reference sequence). This CDR3 spans 14 amino acids. The CDR3 loop reads CASSQAGITGELFF. The CDR3 nucleotides are TGTGCCAGCAGCCAAGCGGGTATCACCGGGGAGCTGTTTTTT.

This chain links TRBV5-1 with TRBJ1-3; D is undetermined. Trimming cost V 0 bases and J 8 bases, with 12 bases left between them. This CDR3 is 14 amino acids long. Germline-derived CDR1 and CDR2 are SGHRS and YFSETQ. DNA for the CDR3: TGCGCCAGCAGCTTGGGCCCCGGAGGTGACACCATATATTTT. As protein: CASSLGPGGDTIYF.

The rearrangement uses TRBV7-3 and TRBJ2-6, with unresolved D. The CDR3 is 15 residues long. Germline CDR1 is SGHTA and CDR2 is FQGTGA. V was clipped by 5 bases and J by 0 bases, with 8 bases between them. Here the CDR3 DNA reads TGTGCCAGCAGCCCACACCTCTCTGGGGCCAACGTCCTGACTTTC. Translation gives CASSPHLSGANVLTF.

The V call is TRBV6-5, the J call TRBJ2-7, with a weak D call TRBD2 (6 bases). With 9 bases removed from V and 6 bases from J, the gap between germline ends came to 15 bases. Germline lookup yields CDR1 MNHEY and CDR2 SVGAGI. The CDR3 runs 12 residues. In nucleotides, the CDR3 is TGTGCCAGTACGGGGAGGTTGGGCGAGCAGTACTTC. It encodes CASTGRLGEQYF.

The chain employs TRBV7-9 and TRBJ2-1, with D possibly being TRBD2 (5 bases). The CDR3 consists of 15 residues. Germline V lookup: CDR1 SEHNR, CDR2 FQNEAQ (reference sequence). V was clipped by 5 bases and J by 0 bases, with 11 bases between them. The CDR3 DNA follows: TGTGCCAGCAGCCCAAGCGGCTTCTCCTACAATGAGCAGTTCTTC. It specifies CASSPSGFSYNEQFF.

V is TRBV5-1 and J is TRBJ1-2; 7 bases are a match to TRBD1. Losses at the gene ends were 5 bases for V and 2 bases for J; bases not matched to a gene: 12. The CDR3 extends over 16 amino acids. CDR1 SGHRS and CDR2 YFSETQ come from the germline V gene. The CDR3 region is CASSATGTAINYGYTF. The DNA of the CDR3 is TGCGCCAGCAGTGCGACAGGGACGGCGATAAACTATGGCTACACCTTC.

The chain links TRBV5-1 to TRBJ1-1, with 7 bases that match TRBD1. The junction had 4 bases not matched to a gene; V was cut back by 4 bases and J by 1 base. The CDR3 totals 14 residues. The V gene's germline CDR1 is SGHRS and CDR2 YFSETQ. Here the CDR3 reads CASSDWDRNTEAFF. CDR3 bases: TGCGCCAGCAGCGACTGGGACAGGAACACTGAAGCTTTCTTT.

The chain combines TRBV5-6 with TRBJ2-1; no clear D gene. The CDR3 runs 15 residues. V was clipped by 4 bases and J by 5 bases, with 16 bases between them. Germline CDR1 and CDR2: SGHDT and YYEEEE. The CDR3 DNA reads TGTGCCAGCAGCCTCGTGACACGACGGAACAATGAGCAGTTCTTC. Translation gives CASSLVTRRNNEQFF.

V gene TRBV5-6 combines with J gene TRBJ1-2, with D tentatively TRBD1 (5 bases). V shed 4 bases and J shed 8 bases, with 12 bases lying between them. The CDR3 runs to 12 residues. CDR1 and CDR2 (germline): SGHDT, YYEEEE. CDR3 loop: CASSDSMGGYTF. The CDR3 region has the DNA TGTGCCAGCAGCGACAGCATGGGGGGCTACACCTTC.

The chain combines TRBV3-1 (or the pseudogene TRBV3-2) with TRBJ1-3; D gene ambiguous. There are 12 residues in the CDR3. Germline V lookup: CDR1 LGHDT, CDR2 YNNKEL (reference sequence). Trimming left V 1 base short and J 9 bases short, with 7 bases between. DNA for the CDR3: TGTGCCAGCAGCCAAGTTCGTCGCACCATATATTTT. As protein: CASSQVRRTIYF.

The chain recombines TRBV3-1 (or the pseudogene TRBV3-2) with TRBJ1-6; D not certain. V was clipped by 4 bases and J by 4 bases, with 8 bases between them. The CDR3 is 14 amino acids. Germline values: CDR1 LGHDT, CDR2 YNNKEL (reference sequence). CDR3 sequence: CASSPRSYNSPLHF. For the CDR3, the DNA is TGTGCCAGCAGCCCGCGCTCTTATAATTCACCCCTCCACTTT.

The V call is TRBV27, the J call TRBJ1-2; tentatively, D is TRBD1 (6 bases). Trimming stripped 4 bases from V and 2 bases from J, with 11 bases between. The CDR3 contains 14 residues. Germline CDR1 reads MNHEY; CDR2 reads SMNVEV (reference sequence). This CDR3 is CASSSTRGNYGYTF. As DNA, the CDR3 is TGTGCCAGCAGTTCGACCAGGGGAAACTATGGCTACACCTTC.

The chain carries TRBV7-9 and TRBJ1-1; D gene ambiguous. The length of the CDR3 is 13 residues. Between the trimmed V and J ends, which lost 3 bases and 4 bases, there was a span of 9 bases. Germline CDR1 SEHNR, CDR2 FQNEAQ (reference sequence). The CDR3 DNA sequence: TGTGCCAGCAGCTTCAAGGAGGCCACTGAAGCTTTCTTT. This translates into CASSFKEATEAFF.

The DNA for the CDR3 is TGCGCCAGCAGCTTGGGGGACAGCGGGAATCAGCCCCAGCATTTT. The encoded protein is CASSLGDSGNQPQHF. The chain uses TRBV5-1 and TRBJ1-5, with 7 positions matching TRBD1. V was pared by 0 bases and J by 4 bases, with 4 bases of the junction left unmatched. Germline CDR1 and CDR2: SGHRS and YFSETQ. This CDR3 spans 15 amino acids. The variable domain in full, completed from reference TRBV5-1 and TRBJ1-5, reads KAGVTQTPRYLIKTRGQQVTLSCSPISGHRSVSWYQQTPGQGLQFLFEYFSETQRNKGNFPGRFSGRQFSNSRSEMNVSTLELGDSALYLCASSLGDSGNQPQHFGDGTRLSIL.

The chain carries TRBV19 and TRBJ2-7, with 7 bases that match TRBD1. From germline, CDR1 is LNHDA and CDR2 SQIVND (reference sequence). The CDR3 is made up of 14 amino acids. Trimming cost V 6 bases and J 1 base; bases outside gene matches: 6. CDR3 sequence: CASSPTGSSYEQYF. The CDR3 DNA is TGTGCCAGTAGCCCGACAGGGTCATCCTACGAGCAGTACTTC. Filled out from reference TRBV19 and TRBJ2-7, the complete variable domain reads DGGITQSPKYLFRKEGQNVTLSCEQNLNHDAMYWYRQDPGQGLRLIYYSQIVNDFQKGDIAEGYSVSREKKESFPLTVTSAQKNPTAFYLCASSPTGSSYEQYFGPGTRLTVT.

This chain joins TRBV5-4 and TRBJ2-7; D ambiguous. CDR3 length equals 12 residues. Germline values: CDR1 SGHNT, CDR2 YYREEE (reference sequence). Trimming took off 1 base at V and 3 bases at J, with 5 bases between the two ends. The DNA of the CDR3 is TGTGCCAGCAGCTTGACAGACTACGAGCAGTACTTC. Protein product: CASSLTDYEQYF.

The chain links TRBV9 to TRBJ2-5; maybe TRBD1 (6 bases). The CDR3 runs to 15 residues. Trimming stripped 4 bases from V and 1 base from J, with 14 bases between. The germline gives CDR1 SGDLS, CDR2 YYNGEE. DNA for the CDR3: TGTGCCAGCAGCCCCCTAGGGGGATTCCAAGAGACCCAGTACTTC. Protein: CASSPLGGFQETQYF. The complete variable domain, with remaining parts taken from reference TRBV9 and TRBJ2-5, reads DSGVTQTPKHLITATGQRVTLRCSPRSGDLSVYWYQQSLDQGLQFLIQYYNGEERAKGNILERFSAQQFPDLHSELNLSSLELGDSALYFCASSPLGGFQETQYFGPGTRLLVL.

The rearrangement links TRBV1 to TRBJ2-2; the table's D call TRBD2 went unverified against the DNA. TRBV1 is labeled a pseudogene. This CDR3 contains 18 residues. DNA for the CDR3: TGCACCAGCAGCCCGACGAGAGGAACTAGCGATGGCACCGGGGAGCTGTTTTTT. Amino acids: CTSSPTRGTSDGTGELFF.

This chain connects TRBV7-9 to TRBJ1-1, with TRBD1 matching over 8 bases. Unmatched junction bases numbered 3, after V lost 5 bases and J lost 4 bases. The CDR3 is 13 amino acids. Germline assignment: CDR1 SEHNR and CDR2 FQNEAQ (reference sequence). CDR3 region: CASSADRGTEAFF. CDR3 bases: TGTGCCAGCAGCGCTGACAGGGGCACTGAAGCTTTCTTT.

V gene TRBV5-1 combines with J gene TRBJ2-2, with D possibly being TRBD2 (5 bases). CDR3 size: 18 residues. Germline CDR1 and CDR2: SGHRS and YFSETQ. Trimming cost V 4 bases and J 3 bases, with 22 bases left between them. The CDR3 region is CASSPEGSRSWDTGELFF. CDR3 sequence (DNA): TGCGCCAGCAGCCCTGAAGGGAGCCGTTCTTGGGACACCGGGGAGCTGTTTTTT.

This rearrangement joins TRBV7-9 to TRBJ2-5; TRBD2 matches 11 bases. Germline CDR1 is SEHNR and CDR2 is FQNEAQ (reference sequence). The V and J ends lost 3 bases and 2 bases, in that order; junction bases with no gene match: 2. The CDR3 loop spans 15 amino acids. The CDR3: CASSFVAGGQETQYF. In nucleotides, the CDR3 is TGTGCCAGCAGCTTCGTAGCGGGGGGGCAAGAGACCCAGTACTTC.

This rearrangement joins TRBV5-1 to TRBJ1-1; 9 positions agree with TRBD1. This CDR3 comprises 14 residues. Germline V gene lookup returns CDR1 SGHRS and CDR2 YFSETQ. The J segment lost 4 bases and the V segment lost 3 bases, leaving 4 bases of the junction unmatched. The CDR3 protein is CASSSGQGGTEAFF. DNA for the CDR3: TGCGCCAGCAGCTCGGGACAGGGCGGCACTGAAGCTTTCTTT.

The rearrangement links TRBV7-2 to TRBJ2-7, with 8 bases lining up with TRBD1. J gave up 3 bases and V 4 bases, and 2 bases lay outside the gene matches. The CDR3 has 13 residues. CDR1 SGHTA and CDR2 FQGNSA come from the germline V gene. This chain's CDR3 is CASSWGQVYEQYF. DNA of the CDR3: TGTGCCAGCAGCTGGGGACAGGTCTACGAGCAGTACTTC.

The J gene is TRBJ1-1, the V gene TRBV10-3; 8 bases are shared with TRBD1. V shed 7 bases, J shed 1 base, and the junction held 5 bases outside the gene matches. CDR3 length: 14 residues. Per germline, CDR1 ENHRY and CDR2 SYGVKD. The DNA of the CDR3 is TGTGCCATCAAAAAGACAGGGGAGAACACTGAAGCTTTCTTT. It translates to CAIKKTGENTEAFF.

The chain couples TRBV29-1 to TRBJ2-1; maybe TRBD2 (6 bases). Deletions cut 3 bases from V and 1 base from J, with 7 bases between. The V gene's germline CDR1 is SQVTM and CDR2 ANQGSEA. CDR3 length: 13 residues. The CDR3 nucleotides are TGCAGCGTTGACGGGGGATCCTACAATGAGCAGTTCTTC. Protein product: CSVDGGSYNEQFF.

This chain links TRBV6-5 with TRBJ2-5; 9 nucleotides agree with TRBD1. Germline CDR1 and CDR2: MNHEY and SVGAGI. This CDR3 has 16 residues. Trimming took 0 bases from V and 5 from J; bases not matched to a gene: 7. CDR3 region: CASSYSNRGLGETQYF. The CDR3 DNA sequence: TGTGCCAGCAGTTACTCCAACAGGGGGCTAGGGGAGACCCAGTACTTC.